This entry is about one TCR beta chain. This specimen comes from a study of blood T cell repertoires in COVID-19. Across the study: The United States, Italy and Spain were the sources of the acute and convalescent COVID-19 samples. In each case, the material was cDNA or gDNA derived from T cells, B-cell-depleted T cells, or PBMCs.

Per the original data handling: Reference gene primer amplification in the assay estimated nucleated cell counts. Profiling relied on immunoSEQ multiplex PCR, and the TCRdb table lists in-frame clones only, not all of them. V, J and clone size derive from that table, while D and trimming were established from the DNA sequence. The data contain about 40,000 clones, about 89% of them singletons. Germline V gene lookup returns CDR1 SNHLY and CDR2 FYNNEI. There are 14 residues in the CDR3. Trimming removed 4 bases at V and 5 bases at J, with 14 bases between. This clonotype was obtained from a human donor in a cohort sampled during active COVID-19. This sequence joins TRBV2 and TRBJ1-1; possible D gene TRBD1, 6 bases. Sequencing used peripheral blood. Here the CDR3 DNA reads TGTGCCAGCAGTGGCGGTGGGGGCCGGACTGAAGCTTTCTTT. This encodes CASSGGGGRTEAFF.